The rows below give T cell receptor beta chains drawn from one sample of a study of CXCR3-negative and CXCR3-positive naive CD8 T cells. Reanalyzing the 5' RACE reads, TCRdb keeps one entry per CDR3 protein, without DNA. This sample's clone table lists about 2,700 distinct CDR3 sequences. What was sequenced was naive CXCR3+ CD8+ T cells from blood. The receptors shown here come from a human donor in good health. Some clones in this sample may be carry-over from other donors' samples. The CDR3 runs from the conserved cysteine through the conserved F or W. Each record gives: CDR3 length, J gene, V gene, clone size, CDR3 protein. Expanded clones are given a class, and other clones once, few, many or no size at all.

14 | TRBJ1-1 | TRBV3-1 | NA | CASSQDFPPTEAFF
14 | TRBJ2-1 | TRBV11-1 | NA | CASSLAAGYNEQFF
14 | TRBJ2-1 | TRBV20-1 | medium-sized | CSARDLGSYNEQFF
15 | TRBJ2-7 | TRBV4-2 | medium-sized | CASSHPGQGAYEQYF
13 | TRBJ2-3 | TRBV10-3 | NA | CAISDPPGDTQYF
15 | TRBJ2-5 | TRBV7-3 | medium-sized | CASSLSGGGGETQYF
15 | TRBJ1-5 | TRBV5-1 | medium-sized | CASKYTPGGNQPQHF
12 | TRBJ2-1 | TRBV29-1 | NA | CSALKGANEQFF
15 | TRBJ2-1 | TRBV15 | medium-sized | CATSSPRSSYNEQFF
15 | TRBJ1-5 | TRBV20-1 | medium-sized | CSARATGGAGQPQHF
15 | TRBJ2-7 | TRBV7-2 | medium-sized | CASRPSGGSSYEQYF
14 | TRBJ2-1 | TRBV29-1 | NA | CSVTTGTGGREQFF
14 | TRBJ2-5 | TRBV20-1 | NA | CSAADRGVQETQYF
19 | TRBJ1-4 | TRBV25-1 | medium-sized | CASSAPGTGADPANEKLFF
12 | TRBJ2-7 | TRBV29-1 | medium-sized | CSVETEVYEQYF
11 | TRBJ2-3 | TRBV29-1 | medium-sized | CSVSDGVSQYF
21 | TRBJ2-3 | TRBV12-3/TRBV12-4 | NA | CASSPPQSGTGTSGSTDTQYF
16 | TRBJ2-5 | TRBV29-1 | medium-sized | CSVDWIGGGALETQYF
17 | TRBJ2-3 | TRBV2 | NA | CASSEKLAGVSTDTQYF
16 | TRBJ2-1 | TRBV29-1 | medium-sized | CSVAGSLAGANNEQFF
14 | TRBJ2-3 | TRBV29-1 | NA | CSVDGRDATDTQYF
14 | TRBJ1-4 | TRBV28 | NA | CASSSNSPDEKLFF
16 | TRBJ2-1 | TRBV7-9 | medium-sized | CASSFDITGPYNEQFF
15 | TRBJ2-3 | TRBV18 | NA | CASSPSGGALDTQYF
17 | TRBJ1-1 | TRBV14 | NA | CASSQDPLPVMNTEAFF
12 | TRBJ1-1 | TRBV29-1 | NA | CSARPPNTEAFF
16 | TRBJ2-7 | TRBV29-1 | medium-sized | CSVDRGPGTGTYEQYF
14 | TRBJ2-5 | TRBV29-1 | medium-sized | CSVTSGRYQETQYF
14 | TRBJ1-2 | TRBV4-2 | NA | CASSDNGHIYGYTF
14 | TRBJ1-1 | TRBV29-1 | medium-sized | CSVEGSQENTEAFF
13 | TRBJ2-3 | TRBV12-3/TRBV12-4 | medium-sized | CASSFLSTDTQYF
13 | TRBJ1-5 | TRBV15 | NA | CATRMSSNQPQHF
13 | TRBJ2-1 | TRBV29-1 | medium-sized | CSVVAGGPGEQFF
13 | TRBJ2-3 | TRBV12-3/TRBV12-4 | medium-sized | CASSPQSTDTQYF